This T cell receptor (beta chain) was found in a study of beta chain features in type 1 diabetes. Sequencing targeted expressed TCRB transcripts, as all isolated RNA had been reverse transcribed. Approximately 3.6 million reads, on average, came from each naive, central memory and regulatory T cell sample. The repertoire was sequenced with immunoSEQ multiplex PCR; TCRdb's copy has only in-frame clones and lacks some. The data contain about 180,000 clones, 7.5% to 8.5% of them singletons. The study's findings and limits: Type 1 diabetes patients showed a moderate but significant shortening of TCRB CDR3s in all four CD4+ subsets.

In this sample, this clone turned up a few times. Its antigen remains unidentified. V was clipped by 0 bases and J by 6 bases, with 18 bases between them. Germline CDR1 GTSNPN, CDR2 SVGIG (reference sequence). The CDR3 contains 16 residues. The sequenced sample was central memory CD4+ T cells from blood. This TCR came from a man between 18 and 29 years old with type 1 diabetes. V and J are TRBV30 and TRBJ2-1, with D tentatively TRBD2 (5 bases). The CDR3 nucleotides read TGTGCCTGGAGTGTAAAAAGTGCCGGGAATCGCAATGAGCAGTTCTTC. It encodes CAWSVKSAGNRNEQFF.